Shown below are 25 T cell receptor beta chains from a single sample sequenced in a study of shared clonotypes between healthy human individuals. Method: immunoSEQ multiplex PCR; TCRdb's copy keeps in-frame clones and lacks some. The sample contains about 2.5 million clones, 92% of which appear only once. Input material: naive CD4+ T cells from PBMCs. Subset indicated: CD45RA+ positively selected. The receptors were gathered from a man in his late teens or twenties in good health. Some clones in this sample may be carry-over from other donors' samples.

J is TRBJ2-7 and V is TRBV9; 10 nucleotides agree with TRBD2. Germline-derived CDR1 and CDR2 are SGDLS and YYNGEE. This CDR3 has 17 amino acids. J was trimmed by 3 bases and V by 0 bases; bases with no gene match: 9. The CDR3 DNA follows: TGTGCCAGCAGCGTAGAACCCAGAGGGACTAGCGTCTACGAGCAGTACTTC. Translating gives CASSVEPRGTSVYEQYF.

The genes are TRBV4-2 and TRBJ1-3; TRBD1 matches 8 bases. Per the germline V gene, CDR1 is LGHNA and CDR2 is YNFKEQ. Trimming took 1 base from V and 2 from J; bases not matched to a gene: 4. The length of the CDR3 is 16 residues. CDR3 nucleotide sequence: TGTGCCAGCAGCCAAGGCCCACAGGGGGCTGGAAACACCATATATTTT. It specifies CASSQGPQGAGNTIYF.

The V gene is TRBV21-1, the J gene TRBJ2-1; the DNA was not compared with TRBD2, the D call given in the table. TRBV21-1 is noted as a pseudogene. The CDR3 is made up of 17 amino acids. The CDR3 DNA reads TGTGCCAGCAGCCATCAAAGACTAGCGGGAAGCTACAATGAGCAGTTCTTC. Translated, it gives CASSHQRLAGSYNEQFF.

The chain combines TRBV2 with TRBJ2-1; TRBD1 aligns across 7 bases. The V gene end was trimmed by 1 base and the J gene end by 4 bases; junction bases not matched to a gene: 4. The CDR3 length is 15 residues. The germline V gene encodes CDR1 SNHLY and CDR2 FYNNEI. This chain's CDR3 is CASSEDRTGYNEQFF. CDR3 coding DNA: TGTGCCAGCAGTGAAGACAGGACAGGATACAATGAGCAGTTCTTC.

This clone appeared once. CDR3: CASSVGYNQPQHF. DNA for the CDR3: TGTGCCAGCAGTGTAGGGTACAATCAGCCCCAGCATTTT. V usage is TRBV27 and J usage is TRBJ1-5, with no clear D. Per the germline V gene, CDR1 is MNHEY and CDR2 is SMNVEV (reference sequence). The CDR3 contains 13 residues. V was clipped by 5 bases and J by 3 bases, with 8 bases between them.

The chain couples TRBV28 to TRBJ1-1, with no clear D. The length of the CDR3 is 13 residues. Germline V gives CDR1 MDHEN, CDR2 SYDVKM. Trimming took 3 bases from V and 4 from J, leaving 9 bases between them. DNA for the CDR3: TGTGCCAGCAGTTTGGGCCCGTTCACTGAAGCTTTCTTT. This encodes CASSLGPFTEAFF.

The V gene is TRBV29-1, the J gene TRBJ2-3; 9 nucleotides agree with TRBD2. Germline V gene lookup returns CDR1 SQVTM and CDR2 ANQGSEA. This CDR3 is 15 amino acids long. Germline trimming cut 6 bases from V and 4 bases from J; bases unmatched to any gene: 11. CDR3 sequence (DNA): TGCAGCGTCCTCGGAGCGGGAGGAGAGTCAGATACGCAGTATTTT. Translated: CSVLGAGGESDTQYF.

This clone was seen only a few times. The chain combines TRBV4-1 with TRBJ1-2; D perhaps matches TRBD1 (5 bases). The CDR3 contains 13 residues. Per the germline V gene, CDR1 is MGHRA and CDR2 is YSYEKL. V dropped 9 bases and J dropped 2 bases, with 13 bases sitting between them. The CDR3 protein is CASRGLVNYGYTF. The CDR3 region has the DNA TGCGCCAGTCGGGGACTGGTCAACTATGGCTACACCTTC.

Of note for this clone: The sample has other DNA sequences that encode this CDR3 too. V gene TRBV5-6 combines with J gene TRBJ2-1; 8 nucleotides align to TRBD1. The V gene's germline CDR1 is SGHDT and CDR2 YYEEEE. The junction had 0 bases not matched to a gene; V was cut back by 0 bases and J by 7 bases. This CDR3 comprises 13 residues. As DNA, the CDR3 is TGTGCCAGCAGCTTGGACAGGGGGAATGAGCAGTTCTTC. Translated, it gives CASSLDRGNEQFF.

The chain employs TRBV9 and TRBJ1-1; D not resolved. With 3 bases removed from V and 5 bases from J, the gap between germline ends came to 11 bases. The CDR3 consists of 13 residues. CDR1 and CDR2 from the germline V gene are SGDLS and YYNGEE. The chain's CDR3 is CASSGAGGTEAFF. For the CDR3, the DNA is TGTGCCAGCAGCGGGGCGGGAGGGACTGAAGCTTTCTTT.

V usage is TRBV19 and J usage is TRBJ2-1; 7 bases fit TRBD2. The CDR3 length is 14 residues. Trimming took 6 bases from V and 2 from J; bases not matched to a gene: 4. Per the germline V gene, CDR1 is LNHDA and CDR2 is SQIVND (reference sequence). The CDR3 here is CASRTSGAYNEQFF. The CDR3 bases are TGTGCCAGTAGGACGAGCGGGGCCTACAATGAGCAGTTCTTC.

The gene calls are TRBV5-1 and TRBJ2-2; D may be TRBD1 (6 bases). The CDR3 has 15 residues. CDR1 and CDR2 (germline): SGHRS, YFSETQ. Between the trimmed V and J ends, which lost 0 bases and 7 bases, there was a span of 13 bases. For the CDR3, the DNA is TGCGCCAGCAGCTTGGACAGGGTCGGCATCGGGGAGCTGTTTTTT. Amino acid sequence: CASSLDRVGIGELFF. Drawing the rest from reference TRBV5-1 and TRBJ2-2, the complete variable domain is KAGVTQTPRYLIKTRGQQVTLSCSPISGHRSVSWYQQTPGQGLQFLFEYFSETQRNKGNFPGRFSGRQFSNSRSEMNVSTLELGDSALYLCASSLDRVGIGELFFGEGSRLTVL.

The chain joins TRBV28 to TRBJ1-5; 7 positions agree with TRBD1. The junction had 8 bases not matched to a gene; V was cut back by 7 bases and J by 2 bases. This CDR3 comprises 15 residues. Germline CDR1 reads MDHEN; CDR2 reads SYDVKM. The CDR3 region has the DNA TGTGCCAGCACCTACCGGGACAGACGCAATCAGCCCCAGCATTTT. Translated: CASTYRDRRNQPQHF.

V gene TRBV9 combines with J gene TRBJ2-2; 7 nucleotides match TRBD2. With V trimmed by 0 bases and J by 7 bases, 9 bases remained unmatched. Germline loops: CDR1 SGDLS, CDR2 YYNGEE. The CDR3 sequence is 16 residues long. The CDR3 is CASSVGVAGAGGELFF. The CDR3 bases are TGTGCCAGCAGCGTAGGGGTCGCGGGAGCGGGCGGGGAGCTGTTTTTT. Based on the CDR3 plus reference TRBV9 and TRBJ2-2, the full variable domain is DSGVTQTPKHLITATGQRVTLRCSPRSGDLSVYWYQQSLDQGLQFLIQYYNGEERAKGNILERFSAQQFPDLHSELNLSSLELGDSALYFCASSVGVAGAGGELFFGEGSRLTVL.

The CDR3 bases are TGTGCCACCAGCCTTCCCGGGACACGGAACGCCTACGAGCAGTACTTC. Encoded protein: CATSLPGTRNAYEQYF. The chain uses TRBV15 and TRBJ2-7, with a tentative D call TRBD1 (6 bases). This CDR3 region has 16 residues. The V gene lost 5 bases and the J gene lost 2 bases, with 19 bases spanning the gap. Germline CDR1 reads LNHNV; CDR2 reads YYDKDF (reference sequence).

The CDR3 DNA reads TGTGCCAGCAGGAGACAGCAAGAGACCCAGTACTTC. This codes for CASRRQQETQYF. V gene TRBV6-1 combines with J gene TRBJ2-5; tentatively, D is TRBD1 (5 bases). The V and J ends lost 6 bases and 2 bases respectively, with 7 bases between them. The CDR3 totals 12 residues. Germline V gene data show CDR1 as MNHNS and CDR2 as SASEGT.

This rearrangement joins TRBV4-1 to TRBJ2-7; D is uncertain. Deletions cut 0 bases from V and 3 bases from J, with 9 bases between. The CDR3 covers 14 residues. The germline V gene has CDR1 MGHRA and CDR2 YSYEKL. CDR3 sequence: CASSQDLILYEQYF. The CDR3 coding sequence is TGCGCCAGCAGCCAAGATCTCATTCTCTACGAGCAGTACTTC.

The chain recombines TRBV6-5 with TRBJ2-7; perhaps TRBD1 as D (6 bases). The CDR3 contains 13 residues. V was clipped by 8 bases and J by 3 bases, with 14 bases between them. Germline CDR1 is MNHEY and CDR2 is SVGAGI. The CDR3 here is CASGKGHYYEQYF. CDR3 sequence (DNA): TGTGCCAGCGGAAAGGGACACTACTACGAGCAGTACTTC.

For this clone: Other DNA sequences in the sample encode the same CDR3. The CDR3: CASSIRPGETQYF. CDR3 sequence (DNA): TGTGCCAGTAGTATCCGGCCGGGAGAGACCCAGTACTTC. J is TRBJ2-5 and V is TRBV19; D remains unclear. This CDR3 spans 13 amino acids. V was shortened by 3 bases and J by 4 bases, with 9 bases between the two germline ends. From germline, CDR1 is LNHDA and CDR2 SQIVND (reference sequence).

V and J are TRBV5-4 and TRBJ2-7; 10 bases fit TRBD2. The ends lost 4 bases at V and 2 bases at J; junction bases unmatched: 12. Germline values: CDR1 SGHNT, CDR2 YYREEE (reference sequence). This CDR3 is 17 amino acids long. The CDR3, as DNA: TGTGCCAGCAGCCCCCGGGGGGTAGCGGGAGGCCCCTACGAGCAGTACTTC. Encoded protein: CASSPRGVAGGPYEQYF. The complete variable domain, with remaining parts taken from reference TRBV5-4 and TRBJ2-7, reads ETGVTQSPTHLIKTRGQQVTLRCSSQSGHNTVSWYQQALGQGPQFIFQYYREEENGRGNFPPRFSGLQFPNYSSELNVNALELDDSALYLCASSPRGVAGGPYEQYFGPGTRLTVT.

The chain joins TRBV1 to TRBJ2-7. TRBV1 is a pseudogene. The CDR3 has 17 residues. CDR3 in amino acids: CTSSLRSRGTPIYEQYF. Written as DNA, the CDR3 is TGCACCAGCAGTCTCCGGTCGCGCGGGACACCTATTTACGAGCAGTACTTC.

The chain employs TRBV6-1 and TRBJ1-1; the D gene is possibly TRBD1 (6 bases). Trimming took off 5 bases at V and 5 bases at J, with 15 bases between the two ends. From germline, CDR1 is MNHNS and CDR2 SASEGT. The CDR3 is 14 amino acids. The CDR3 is CASSPPGERTEAFF. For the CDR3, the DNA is TGTGCCAGCAGTCCACCAGGGGAACGGACTGAAGCTTTCTTT.

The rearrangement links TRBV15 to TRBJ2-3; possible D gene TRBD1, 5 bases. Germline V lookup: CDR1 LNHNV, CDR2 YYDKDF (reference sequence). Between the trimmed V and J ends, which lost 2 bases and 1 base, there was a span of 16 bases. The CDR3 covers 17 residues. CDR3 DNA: TGTGCCACCAGCAGAAGAGGTCAGGGTAGGGGCACAGATACGCAGTATTTT. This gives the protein CATSRRGQGRGTDTQYF.

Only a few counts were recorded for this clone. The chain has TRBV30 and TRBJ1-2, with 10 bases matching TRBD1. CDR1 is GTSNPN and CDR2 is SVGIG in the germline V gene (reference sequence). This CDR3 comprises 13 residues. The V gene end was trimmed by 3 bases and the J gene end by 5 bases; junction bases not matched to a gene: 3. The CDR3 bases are TGTGCCTGGAGCCCGGGACAGGGGTATGGCTACACCTTC. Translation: CAWSPGQGYGYTF.

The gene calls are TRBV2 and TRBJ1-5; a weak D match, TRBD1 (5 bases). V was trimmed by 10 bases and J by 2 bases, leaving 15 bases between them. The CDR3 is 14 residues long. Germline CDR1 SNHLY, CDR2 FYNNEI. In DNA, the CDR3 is TGTGCCACCGCCCGGGAGGGGCGCAATCAGCCCCAGCATTTT. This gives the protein CATAREGRNQPQHF. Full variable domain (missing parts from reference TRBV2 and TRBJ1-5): EPEVTQTPSHQVTQMGQEVILRCVPISNHLYFYWYRQILGQKVEFLVSFYNNEISEKSEIFDDQFSVERPDGSNFTLKIRSTKLEDSAMYFCATAREGRNQPQHFGDGTRLSIL.